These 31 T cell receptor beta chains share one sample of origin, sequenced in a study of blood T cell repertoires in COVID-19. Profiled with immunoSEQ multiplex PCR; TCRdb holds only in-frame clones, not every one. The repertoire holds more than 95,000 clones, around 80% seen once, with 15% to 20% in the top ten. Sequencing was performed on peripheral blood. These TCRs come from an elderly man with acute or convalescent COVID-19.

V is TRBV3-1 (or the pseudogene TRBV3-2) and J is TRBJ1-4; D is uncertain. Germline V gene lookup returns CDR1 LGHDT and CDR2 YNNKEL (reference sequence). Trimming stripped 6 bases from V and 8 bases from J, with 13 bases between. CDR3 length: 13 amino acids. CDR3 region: CASRQTSGEKLFF. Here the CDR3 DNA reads TGTGCCAGCAGACAAACCTCGGGGGAAAAACTGTTTTTT.

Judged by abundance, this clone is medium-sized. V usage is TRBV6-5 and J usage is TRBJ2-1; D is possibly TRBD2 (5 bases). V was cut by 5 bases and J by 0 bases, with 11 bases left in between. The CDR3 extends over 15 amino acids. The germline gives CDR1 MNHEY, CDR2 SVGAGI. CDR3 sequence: CASSPPGFSYNEQFF. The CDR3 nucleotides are TGTGCCAGCAGTCCCCCGGGGTTCTCCTACAATGAGCAGTTCTTC.

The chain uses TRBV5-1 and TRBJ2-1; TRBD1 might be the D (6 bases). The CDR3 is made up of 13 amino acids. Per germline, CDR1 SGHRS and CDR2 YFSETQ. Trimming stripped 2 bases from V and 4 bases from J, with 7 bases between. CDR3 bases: TGCGCCAGCAGCTTTCAGGGGTACAATGAGCAGTTCTTC. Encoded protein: CASSFQGYNEQFF.

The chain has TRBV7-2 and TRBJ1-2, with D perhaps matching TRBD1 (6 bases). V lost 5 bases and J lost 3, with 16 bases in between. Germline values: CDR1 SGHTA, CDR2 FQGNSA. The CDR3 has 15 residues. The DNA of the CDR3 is TGTGCCAGCAGCACAAGAGGGGGTGGGGACTATGGCTACACCTTC. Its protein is CASSTRGGGDYGYTF.

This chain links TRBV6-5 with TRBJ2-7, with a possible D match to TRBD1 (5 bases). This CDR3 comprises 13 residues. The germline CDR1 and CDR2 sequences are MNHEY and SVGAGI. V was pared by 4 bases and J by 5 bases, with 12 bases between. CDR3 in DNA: TGTGCCAGCAGTTCCGACAGCCACGACGAGCAGTACTTC. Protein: CASSSDSHDEQYF.

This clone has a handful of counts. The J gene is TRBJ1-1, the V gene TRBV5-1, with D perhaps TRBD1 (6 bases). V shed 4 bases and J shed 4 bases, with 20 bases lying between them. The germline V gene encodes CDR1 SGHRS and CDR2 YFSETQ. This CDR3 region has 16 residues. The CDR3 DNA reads TGCGCCAGCAGCCAGGGCCACGCGGGGGCAGGCACTGAAGCTTTCTTT. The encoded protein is CASSQGHAGAGTEAFF.

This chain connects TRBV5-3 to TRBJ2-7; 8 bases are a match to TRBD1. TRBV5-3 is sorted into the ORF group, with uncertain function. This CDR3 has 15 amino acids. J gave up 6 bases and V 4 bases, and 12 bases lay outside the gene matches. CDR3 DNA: TGTGCCAGAAGCGGAATGACAGGGGATTCCCGCGAGCAGTACTTC. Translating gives CARSGMTGDSREQYF.

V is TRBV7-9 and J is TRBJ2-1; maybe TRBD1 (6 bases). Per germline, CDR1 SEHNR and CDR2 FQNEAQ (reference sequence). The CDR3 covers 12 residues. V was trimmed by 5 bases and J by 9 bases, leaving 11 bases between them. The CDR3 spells CASSTQGGEQFF. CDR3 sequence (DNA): TGTGCCAGCAGCACACAGGGTGGTGAGCAGTTCTTC.

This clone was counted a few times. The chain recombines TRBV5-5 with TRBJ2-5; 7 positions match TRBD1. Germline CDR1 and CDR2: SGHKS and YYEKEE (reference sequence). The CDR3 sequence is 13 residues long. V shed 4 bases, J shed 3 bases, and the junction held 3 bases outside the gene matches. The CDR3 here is CASSPQGEETQYF. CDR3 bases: TGTGCCAGCAGCCCGCAGGGGGAAGAGACCCAGTACTTC.

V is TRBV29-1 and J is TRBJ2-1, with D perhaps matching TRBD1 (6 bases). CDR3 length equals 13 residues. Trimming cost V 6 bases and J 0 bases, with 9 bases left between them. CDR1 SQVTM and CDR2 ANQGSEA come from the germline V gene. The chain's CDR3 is CSVQGFSYNEQFF. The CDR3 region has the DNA TGCAGCGTGCAGGGGTTCTCCTACAATGAGCAGTTCTTC.

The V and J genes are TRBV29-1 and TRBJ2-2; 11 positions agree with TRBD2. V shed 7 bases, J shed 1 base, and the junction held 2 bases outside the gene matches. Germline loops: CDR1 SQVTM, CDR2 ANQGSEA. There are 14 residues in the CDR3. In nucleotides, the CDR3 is TGCAGCGGTGGACTAGCGGGGAACACCGGGGAGCTGTTTTTT. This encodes CSGGLAGNTGELFF.

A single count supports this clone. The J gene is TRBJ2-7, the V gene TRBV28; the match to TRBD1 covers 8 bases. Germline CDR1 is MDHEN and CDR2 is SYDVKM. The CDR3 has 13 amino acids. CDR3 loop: CASSLTGESEMTV. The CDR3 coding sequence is TGTGCCAGCAGTTTGACAGGGGAGAGCGAGATGACCGTC.

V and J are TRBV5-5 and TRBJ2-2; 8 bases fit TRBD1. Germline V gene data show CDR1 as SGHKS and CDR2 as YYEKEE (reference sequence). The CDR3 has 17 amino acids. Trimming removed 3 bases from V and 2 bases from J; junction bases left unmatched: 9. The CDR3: CASSSGRDRGNTGELFF. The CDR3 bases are TGTGCCAGCAGCTCGGGTCGAGACAGGGGTAACACCGGGGAGCTGTTTTTT.

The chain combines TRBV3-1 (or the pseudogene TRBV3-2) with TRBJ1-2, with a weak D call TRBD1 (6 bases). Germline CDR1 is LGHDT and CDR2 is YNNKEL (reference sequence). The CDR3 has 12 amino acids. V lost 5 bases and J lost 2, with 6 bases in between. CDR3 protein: CASSDRNYGYTF. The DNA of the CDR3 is TGTGCCAGCAGCGACAGGAACTATGGCTACACCTTC.

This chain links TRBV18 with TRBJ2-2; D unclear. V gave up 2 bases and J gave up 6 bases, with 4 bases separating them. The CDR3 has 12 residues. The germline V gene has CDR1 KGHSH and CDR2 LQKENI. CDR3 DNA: TGTGCCAGCTCACCAATCTCCGGGGAGCTGTTTTTT. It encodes CASSPISGELFF.

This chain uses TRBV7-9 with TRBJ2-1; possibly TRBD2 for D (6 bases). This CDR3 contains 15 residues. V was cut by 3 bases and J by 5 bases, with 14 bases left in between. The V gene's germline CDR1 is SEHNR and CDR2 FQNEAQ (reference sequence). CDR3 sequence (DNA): TGTGCCAGCAGCTTCGGGCATCGGGAGAACAATGAGCAGTTCTTC. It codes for CASSFGHRENNEQFF.

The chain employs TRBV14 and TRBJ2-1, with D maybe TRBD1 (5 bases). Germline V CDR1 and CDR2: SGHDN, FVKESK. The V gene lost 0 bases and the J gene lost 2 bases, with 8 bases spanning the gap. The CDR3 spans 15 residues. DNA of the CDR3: TGTGCCAGCAGCCAAGATAGGACAACCTACAATGAGCAGTTCTTC. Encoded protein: CASSQDRTTYNEQFF.

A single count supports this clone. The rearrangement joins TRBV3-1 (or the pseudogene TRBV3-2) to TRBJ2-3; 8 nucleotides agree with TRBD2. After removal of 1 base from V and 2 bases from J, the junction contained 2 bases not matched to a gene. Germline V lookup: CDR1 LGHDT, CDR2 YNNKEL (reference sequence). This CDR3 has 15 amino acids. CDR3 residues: CASSQAGGYTDTQYF. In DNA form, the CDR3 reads TGTGCCAGCAGCCAAGCGGGAGGGTACACAGATACGCAGTATTTT.

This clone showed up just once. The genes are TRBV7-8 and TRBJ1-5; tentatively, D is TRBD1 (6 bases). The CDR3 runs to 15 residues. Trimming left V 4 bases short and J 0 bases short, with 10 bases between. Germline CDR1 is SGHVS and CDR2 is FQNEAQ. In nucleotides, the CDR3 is TGTGCCAGCAGCTCAGGGACACTTAGCAATCAGCCCCAGCATTTT. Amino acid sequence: CASSSGTLSNQPQHF.

The CDR3 nucleotides read TGTGCCAGCAGCCACTACAGGGGGCAAGAGACCCAGTACTTC. Translating it yields CASSHYRGQETQYF. The chain joins TRBV7-9 to TRBJ2-5; TRBD1 matches at 8 bases. The CDR3 covers 14 residues. Germline loops: CDR1 SEHNR, CDR2 FQNEAQ (reference sequence). The J segment lost 2 bases and the V segment lost 5 bases, leaving 4 bases of the junction unmatched. The full variable domain, rest sourced from reference TRBV7-9 and TRBJ2-5, is DTGVSQNPRHKITKRGQNVTFRCDPISEHNRLYWYRQTLGQGPEFLTYFQNEAQLEKSRLLSDRFSAERPKGSFSTLEIQRTEQGDSAMYLCASSHYRGQETQYFGPGTRLLVL.

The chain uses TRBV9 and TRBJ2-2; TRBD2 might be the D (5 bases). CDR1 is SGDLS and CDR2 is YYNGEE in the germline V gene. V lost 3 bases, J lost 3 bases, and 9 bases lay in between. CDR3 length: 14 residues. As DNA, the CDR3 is TGTGCCAGCAGCGCGGTAGCGTACACCGGGGAGCTGTTTTTT. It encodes CASSAVAYTGELFF.

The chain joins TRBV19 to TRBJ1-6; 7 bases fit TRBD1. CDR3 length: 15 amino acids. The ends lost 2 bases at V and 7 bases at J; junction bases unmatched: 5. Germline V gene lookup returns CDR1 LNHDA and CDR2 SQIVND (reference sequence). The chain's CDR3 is CASSITQGYNSPLHF. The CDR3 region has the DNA TGTGCCAGTAGTATAACACAGGGGTACAATTCACCCCTCCACTTT.

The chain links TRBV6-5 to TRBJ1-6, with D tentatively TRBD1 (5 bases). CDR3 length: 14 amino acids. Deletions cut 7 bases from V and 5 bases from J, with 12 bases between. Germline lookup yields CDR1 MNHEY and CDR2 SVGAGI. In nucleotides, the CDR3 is TGTGCCAGCACCAGGGCGTCTAATAATTCACCCCTCCACTTT. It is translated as CASTRASNNSPLHF.

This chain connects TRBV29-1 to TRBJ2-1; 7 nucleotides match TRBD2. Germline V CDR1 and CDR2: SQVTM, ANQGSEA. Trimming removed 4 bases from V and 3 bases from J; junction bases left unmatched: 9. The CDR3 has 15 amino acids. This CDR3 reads CSVVLTSAHYNEQFF. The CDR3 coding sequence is TGCAGCGTTGTTTTAACTAGCGCCCACTACAATGAGCAGTTCTTC.

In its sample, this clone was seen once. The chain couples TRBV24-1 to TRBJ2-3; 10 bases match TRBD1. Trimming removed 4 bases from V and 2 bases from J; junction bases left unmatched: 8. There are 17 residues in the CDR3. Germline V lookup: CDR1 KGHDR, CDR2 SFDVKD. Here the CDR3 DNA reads TGTGCCACCAGTGACCCGGAGGGACAGGGGCCCACAGATACGCAGTATTTT. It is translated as CATSDPEGQGPTDTQYF.

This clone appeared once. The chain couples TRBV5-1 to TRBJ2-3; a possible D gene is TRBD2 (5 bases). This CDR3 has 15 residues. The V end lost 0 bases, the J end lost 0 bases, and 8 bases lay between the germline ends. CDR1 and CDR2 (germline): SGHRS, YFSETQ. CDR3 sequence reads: CASSLVSGSTDTQYF. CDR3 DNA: TGCGCCAGCAGCTTGGTCAGCGGAAGCACAGATACGCAGTATTTT.

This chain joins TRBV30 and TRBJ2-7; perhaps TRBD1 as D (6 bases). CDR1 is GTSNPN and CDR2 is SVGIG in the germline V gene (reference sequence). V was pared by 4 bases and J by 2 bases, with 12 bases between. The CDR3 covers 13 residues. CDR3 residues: CAWIDRLPYEQYF. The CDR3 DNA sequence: TGTGCCTGGATTGACAGGCTTCCCTACGAGCAGTACTTC.

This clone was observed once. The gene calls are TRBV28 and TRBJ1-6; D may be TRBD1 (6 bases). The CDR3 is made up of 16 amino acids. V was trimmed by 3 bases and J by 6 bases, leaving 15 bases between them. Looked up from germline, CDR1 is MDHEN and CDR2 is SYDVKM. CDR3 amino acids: CASSFPQGIRNSPLHF. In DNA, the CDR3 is TGTGCCAGCAGTTTCCCACAGGGTATCCGTAATTCACCCCTCCACTTT.

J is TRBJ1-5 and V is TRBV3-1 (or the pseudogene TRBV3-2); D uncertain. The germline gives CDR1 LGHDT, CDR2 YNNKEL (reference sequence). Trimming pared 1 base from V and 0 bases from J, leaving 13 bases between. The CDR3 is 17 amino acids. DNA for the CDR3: TGTGCCAGCAGCCAAGGGGCCGGCCACATTAGCAATCAGCCCCAGCATTTT. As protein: CASSQGAGHISNQPQHF.

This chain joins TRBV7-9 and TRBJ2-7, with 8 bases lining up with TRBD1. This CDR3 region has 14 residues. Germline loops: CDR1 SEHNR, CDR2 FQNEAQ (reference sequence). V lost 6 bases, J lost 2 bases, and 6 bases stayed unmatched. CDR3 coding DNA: TGTGCCAGCAGAAGTGACAGGGGTCCCTACGAGCAGTACTTC. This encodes CASRSDRGPYEQYF.

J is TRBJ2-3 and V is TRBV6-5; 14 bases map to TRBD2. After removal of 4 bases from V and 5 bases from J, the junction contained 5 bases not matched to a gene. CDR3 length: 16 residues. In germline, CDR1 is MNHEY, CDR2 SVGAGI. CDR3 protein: CASSSGLAGGLDTQYF. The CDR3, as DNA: TGTGCCAGCAGTTCCGGACTAGCGGGGGGTTTAGATACGCAGTATTTT.